This TCR beta chain was identified in a study of CD8 T cells in Susac syndrome (dated by TCRdb to about 2019). Regarding the research as a whole: Repertoire sequencing was used to test whether CD8+ T cell activation and differentiation in Susac syndrome was antigen driven. The study compared CD8+ T cell repertoire clonality among roughly 12 healthy donors, 14 Susac syndrome patients and 15 or so multiple sclerosis patients. Here is what the overall study found, with its caveats: The TCR sequencing and HLA analysis was acknowledged to have included a relatively small number of individuals.

RNA was extracted using the RNeasy kit, and roughly 0.5 to 1 microgram was reverse transcribed with random hexamers. The immunoSEQ multiplex PCR assay, which covers 54 Vbeta and 13 Jbeta segments, was used to amplify TCR beta CDR3 regions. To correct PCR amplification bias, a synthetic template baseline was used for both primer optimization and computational correction. As for the authors' bioinformatics: Only productive sequences were kept, with reads annotated to V, D and J genes according to IMGT and analyzed in immunoSEQ Analyzer. To calculate clonality, Shannon entropy was normalized by log2 of the number of productive unique sequences and then subtracted from one. Public and private clones were assessed among the 100 most prevalent clones of each patient and control. Susac-specific clones were defined as absent from healthy and MS cohorts, 1052 published viral clones and other ImmuneACCESS disease sequences. TCRdb trimmed public reads at Q25 via fastp, called clones via MiXCR and kept in-frame beta chains. All rows with the same CDR3 protein become a single entry with the most common DNA and genes. The V and J calls here are based on TCRdb, not the publication. For this sample the table gives about 73,000 distinct CDR3 sequences, of which about 95% were detected only once. Of the sample, under 0.5% is held by the ten largest clones.

The cysteine opens and the phenylalanine closes a CDR3 of 16 amino acids. CDR3 DNA only is kept here, 48 bases in frame from base 1. CDR1 and CDR2 are drawn from the germline V gene: KGHDR, SFDVKD. V trim: 3 bases; J trim: 4 bases; unmatched bases: 8. Peripheral blood CD8+ and CD4+ T cells from healthy donors, Susac syndrome patients and multiple sclerosis patients were profiled using high-throughput TCR beta sequencing. Multiple sclerosis controls were treatment-naive patients with stable or active relapsing-remitting disease fulfilling revised McDonald criteria. Bulk CD8+ and CD4+ T cells were purified by magnetic negative isolation, while CD8+ TEMRA cells were enriched using FACS. Blood was collected in EDTA tubes and processed within 24 hours, with PBMCs isolated through density gradient centrifugation. PBMCs intended for TCR sequencing were cryopreserved in liquid nitrogen and thawed later in a water bath at 37 degrees C. The sorted or isolated CD4+, CD8+ and CD8+ TEMRA cells reached a purity of at least 90%.

With regard to this clonotype: The antigen it binds to is not known. Nothing much larger sits one base from this clone, and base qualities are not available.

The chain couples TRBV24-1 to TRBJ2-5; the junction holds 9 bases that match TRBD1. The sequencing input was CD8+ T cells from PBMCs. The sequence was obtained from a human donor with multiple sclerosis. CDR3 loop: CATSDLGQGRLETQYF. In nucleotide form, the sequence is TGTGCCACCAGTGATCTCGGACAGGGGAGGTTAGAGACCCAGTACTTC.